This T cell receptor (beta chain) stems from a study of blood T cells in healthy people across ages. With regard to this clonotype: Its matching antigen is unknown.

V was cut by 3 bases and J by 2 bases, with 34 bases left in between. The length of the CDR3 is 22 residues. Primed by a sample-barcoded 5' primer and a J-beta primer mix, a second PCR proceeded for roughly 6 to 12 cycles. MiXCR was run by TCRdb on the 5' RACE reads, yielding one entry per CDR3 protein. The sample holds 1.5 million to 2 million distinct CDR3 sequences; roughly 50% are singletons and the top ten take more than 2%. Study-level points and caveats: Considered underestimates were the diversity estimates obtained from one million T cells.

Extraction of total RNA produced a minimum of 6 micrograms from each sample. The origin of this receptor is a woman aged 40 to 55 in good health. Sequences were obtained from blood. This chain uses TRBV12-3 or TRBV12-4 with TRBJ2-5; the D gene is possibly TRBD1 (6 bases). The CDR3 protein is CASSLAAIRDNWGSPTQETQYF. CDR3 bases: TGTGCCAGCAGTTTGGCTGCTATCCGGGACAACTGGGGGTCCCCCACACAAGAGACCCAGTACTTC.